These T cell receptor beta chains were read from a single sample in a study of blood T cell repertoires in COVID-19. Profiled with immunoSEQ multiplex PCR; TCRdb holds only in-frame clones, not every one. This table has some 280,000 clones, roughly 88% appearing once. Sequenced: peripheral blood. The origin of the receptors is a woman in her twenties or thirties with active or convalescent COVID-19. The CDR3 runs from the conserved cysteine through the conserved F or W. A D gene is named only where the DNA matches it firmly. Expanded clones get a size class; other rows say once, few or many, or leave the size out.

d_call	v_call	j_call	clone_size	cdr3_nt	cdr3_aa
TRBD2	TRBV5-4	TRBJ2-2	NA	TGTGCCAGCAGCAGCGGGGGCGGCTCCGGGGAGCTGTTTTTT	CASSSGGGSGELFF
TRBD2	TRBV4-3	TRBJ2-3	NA	TGCGCCAGCAGCCCCAGTTTCGCGGGGGGCGGAAATACGCAGTATTTT	CASSPSFAGGGNTQYF
TRBD1	TRBV30	TRBJ1-6	once	TGTGCCTGGAGGGAACAGGGGATAGGGAATTCACCCCTCCACTTT	CAWREQGIGNSPLHF
NA	TRBV20-1	TRBJ2-7	NA	TGCAGTGCTAGGAGAGGTTACGAGCAGTACTTC	CSARRGYEQYF
TRBD1	TRBV7-2	TRBJ1-6	NA	TGTGCCAGCAGCCTCACCGGGACAGCCTATAGCTCCTATAATTCACCCCTCCACTTT	CASSLTGTAYSSYNSPLHF
NA	TRBV7-3	TRBJ1-4	NA	TGTGCCAGCAGCTTACAGGAGGGTGAAAAACTGTTTTTT	CASSLQEGEKLFF
TRBD1	TRBV5-6	TRBJ1-5	NA	TGTGCCAGCCGGCGGAAAGACAGGGCCGTCAAGAATCAGCCCCAGCATTTT	CASRRKDRAVKNQPQHF
NA	TRBV7-8	TRBJ1-3	NA	TGTGCCAGCAGCTTAAACCGGGGGAACACCATATATTTT	CASSLNRGNTIYF
NA	TRBV25-1	TRBJ1-1	NA	TGTGCCAGCCGGAGGACGGGTGAAGCTTTCTTT	CASRRTGEAFF
TRBD1	TRBV30	TRBJ1-2	NA	TGTGCCTGGAGTCAGGTTTGGGGGCAGGGGGCTGGTGGCTACACCTTC	CAWSQVWGQGAGGYTF
NA	TRBV2	TRBJ2-1	NA	TGTGCCAGCCTCGACCGGGGGTGGACAAACGCCTACAATGAGCAGTTCTTC	CASLDRGWTNAYNEQFF
TRBD2	TRBV7-9	TRBJ2-1	NA	TGTGCCAGCAGCAAAGCGGGGGGGCCAGGAAATGAGCAGTTCTTC	CASSKAGGPGNEQFF
TRBD1	TRBV3-1/TRBV3-2	TRBJ1-2	NA	TGTGCCAGCAGCAAAGGGGGCAGCAACTATGGCTACACCTTC	CASSKGGSNYGYTF
TRBD1	TRBV7-6	TRBJ2-7	NA	TGTGCCAGCGGCCCAGAGGTTGGGACAGGGGGCTACGAGCAGTACTTC	CASGPEVGTGGYEQYF